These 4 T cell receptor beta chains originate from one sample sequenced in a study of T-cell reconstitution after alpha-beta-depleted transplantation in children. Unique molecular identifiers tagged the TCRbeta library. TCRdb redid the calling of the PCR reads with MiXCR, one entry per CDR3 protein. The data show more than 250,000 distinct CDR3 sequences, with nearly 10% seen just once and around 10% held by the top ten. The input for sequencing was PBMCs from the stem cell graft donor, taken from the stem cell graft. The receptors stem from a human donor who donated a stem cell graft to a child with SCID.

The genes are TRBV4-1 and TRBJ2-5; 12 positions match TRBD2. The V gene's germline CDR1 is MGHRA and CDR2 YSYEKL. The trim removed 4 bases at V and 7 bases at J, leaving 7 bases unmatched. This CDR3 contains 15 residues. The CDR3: CASSPTSGGRGTQYF. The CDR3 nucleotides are TGCGCCAGCAGCCCGACTAGCGGGGGCCGCGGGACCCAGTACTTC.

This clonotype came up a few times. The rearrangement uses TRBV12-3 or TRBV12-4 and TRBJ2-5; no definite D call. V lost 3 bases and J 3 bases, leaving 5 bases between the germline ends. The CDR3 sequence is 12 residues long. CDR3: CASSFFEETQYF. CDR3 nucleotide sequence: TGTGCCAGCAGTTTTTTTGAAGAGACCCAGTACTTC.

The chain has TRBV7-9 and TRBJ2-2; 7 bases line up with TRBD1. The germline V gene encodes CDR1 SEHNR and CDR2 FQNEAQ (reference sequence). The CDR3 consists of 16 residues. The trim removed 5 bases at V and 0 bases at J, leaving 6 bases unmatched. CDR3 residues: CASSRLGTANTGELFF. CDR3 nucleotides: TGTGCCAGCAGCCGCCTGGGGACAGCGAACACCGGGGAGCTGTTTTTT.

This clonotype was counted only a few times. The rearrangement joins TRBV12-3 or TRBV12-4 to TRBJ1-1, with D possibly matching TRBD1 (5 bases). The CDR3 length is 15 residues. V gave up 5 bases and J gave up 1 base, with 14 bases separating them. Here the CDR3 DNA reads TGTGCCAGCAGTAAACCGGGACCAAAGAACACTGAAGCTTTCTTT. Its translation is CASSKPGPKNTEAFF.